These 5 T cell receptor beta chains were sequenced from one sample in a study of blood T cells in healthy people across ages. Primed by a sample-barcoded 5' primer and a J-beta primer mix, a second PCR proceeded for about 6 to 12 cycles. In TCRdb, the 5' RACE reads were re-called with MiXCR into one record per CDR3 protein. The sample lists hundreds of thousands of distinct CDR3 sequences; 45% to 65% were seen once. The sequenced sample was blood. These receptors were collected from a man between 60 and 75 years old in good health.

About this clonotype: A much more abundant neighbour one base away suggests this may be a read error. V and J are TRBV20-1 and TRBJ1-2; D call uncertain. The V end was cut by 0 bases, the J end by 6 bases, with 11 bases between. Germline V CDR1 and CDR2: DFQATT, SNEGSKA (reference sequence). CDR3 length: 13 amino acids. The chain's CDR3 is CSARDRENDGYTF. For the CDR3, the DNA is TGCAGTGCTAGAGATCGGGAAAACGATGGCTACACCTTC.

The DNA for the CDR3 is TGTGCCAGCAAGCGGGGGGCTTCAAATGAGCAGTTCTTC. Amino acids: CASKRGASNEQFF. The chain employs TRBV6-5 and TRBJ2-1; 9 bases map to TRBD2. From germline, CDR1 is MNHEY and CDR2 SVGAGI. Trimming at V came to 7 bases and at J to 7 bases, leaving 5 bases not matched to a gene. This CDR3 comprises 13 residues.

The chain combines TRBV6-5 with TRBJ2-3; the match to TRBD1 covers 7 bases. With 2 bases clipped from V and 3 bases from J, the junction kept 2 bases outside the gene matches. This CDR3 has 14 amino acids. Per germline, CDR1 MNHEY and CDR2 SVGAGI. The CDR3 loop reads CASSYDRETDTQYF. The CDR3 DNA reads as TGTGCCAGCAGTTACGACAGGGAAACAGATACGCAGTATTTT.

This clonotype showed up just a few times. This chain connects TRBV4-1 to TRBJ2-3; TRBD2 might be the D (5 bases). Trimming shortened V by 4 bases and J by 2 bases, and 10 bases separated the two germline ends. This CDR3 has 14 amino acids. Germline-derived CDR1 and CDR2 are MGHRA and YSYEKL. CDR3: CASSLTTITDTQYF. In nucleotides, the CDR3 is TGCGCCAGCAGCCTGACTACTATCACAGATACGCAGTATTTT.

Comment on this clonotype: One junction end disagrees with the germline gene, perhaps due to a read error. The V gene is TRBV7-2, the J gene TRBJ2-5, with 10 bases that match TRBD1. The DNA end lines up better with TRBJ2-4; the J call may be wrong. This CDR3 is 14 amino acids long. Germline V gene sequence: CDR1 SGHTA, CDR2 FQGNSA. CDR3 nucleotides: TGTGCCGGCAGCTGGGACAGGGGTGTATACATTCAGTACTTC. This codes for CAGSWDRGVYIQYF.